Shown below are 8 T cell receptor beta chains from a single sample sequenced in a study of Tregs in tolerant kidney transplant recipients. Clones were read by immunoSEQ multiplex PCR, and TCRdb kept only the in-frame ones, dropping some. The sample records approximately 260,000 clones, around 82% being singletons. Sequencing was performed on CD4+ T cells from blood. These receptors all come from a human donor in good health.

A note on this clone: One junction end disagrees with the germline gene, perhaps due to a read error. The rearrangement joins TRBV25-1 to TRBJ2-2; 8 nucleotides align to TRBD2. Germline CDR1 and CDR2: MGHDK and SYGVNS. This CDR3 has 14 amino acids. CDR3: CASRIAGNTGERFF. The CDR3 bases are TGTGCCAGCAGGATAGCGGGGAACACCGGGGAGCGGTTTTTT. The complete variable domain, with remaining parts taken from reference TRBV25-1 and TRBJ2-2, reads EADIYQTPRYLVIGTGKKITLECSQTMGHDKMYWYQQDPGMELHLIHYSYGVNSTEKGDLSSESTVSRIRTEHFPLTLESARPSHTSQYLCASRIAGNTGERFFGEGSRLTVL.

This clone occurred a few times. This chain uses TRBV18 with TRBJ2-7; no reliable D call. The V gene lost 2 bases and the J gene lost 0 bases, with 8 bases spanning the gap. The CDR3 has 14 residues. Germline CDR1 KGHSH, CDR2 LQKENI. Written as DNA, the CDR3 is TGTGCCAGCTCACCATACGACAACTCCTACGAGCAGTACTTC. Encoded protein: CASSPYDNSYEQYF.

The table lists this clone with a few counts. The rearrangement joins TRBV4-1 to TRBJ2-5, with 12 bases identical to TRBD2. After removal of 5 bases from V and 7 bases from J, the junction contained 11 bases not matched to a gene. Germline CDR1 and CDR2: MGHRA and YSYEKL. The CDR3 is 16 residues long. The CDR3 reads CASSDPSGGGRATQYF. In nucleotides, the CDR3 is TGCGCCAGCAGCGATCCTAGCGGGGGGGGCCGGGCGACCCAGTACTTC.

The rearrangement links TRBV19 to TRBJ1-2; maybe TRBD1 (5 bases). With 7 bases removed from V and 7 bases from J, the gap between germline ends came to 16 bases. Germline assignment: CDR1 LNHDA and CDR2 SQIVND (reference sequence). CDR3 length equals 13 residues. The CDR3 DNA reads TGTGCCAGTACCAATGGACACTCGGGTGGCTACACCTTC. Residues: CASTNGHSGGYTF. Filled out from reference TRBV19 and TRBJ1-2, the complete variable domain reads DGGITQSPKYLFRKEGQNVTLSCEQNLNHDAMYWYRQDPGQGLRLIYYSQIVNDFQKGDIAEGYSVSREKKESFPLTVTSAQKNPTAFYLCASTNGHSGGYTFGSGTRLTVV.

This sequence joins TRBV19 and TRBJ1-4; possible D gene TRBD1, 6 bases. The germline V gene has CDR1 LNHDA and CDR2 SQIVND (reference sequence). The CDR3 is 14 residues long. The V gene lost 3 bases and the J gene lost 4 bases, with 9 bases spanning the gap. CDR3 in DNA: TGTGCCAGTAGTATGACAGGTCGTAATGAAAAACTGTTTTTT. Amino acids: CASSMTGRNEKLFF.

The genes are TRBV11-2 and TRBJ1-5; the D is unclear. Trimming took 2 bases from V and 7 from J, leaving 9 bases between them. The CDR3 extends over 13 amino acids. Germline CDR1 and CDR2: SGHAT and FQNNGV. The CDR3 loop is CASSLRQSQPQHF. Written as DNA, the CDR3 is TGTGCCAGCAGCTTAAGGCAGTCGCAGCCCCAGCATTTT.

The rearrangement links TRBV30 to TRBJ1-1; D unclear. From germline, CDR1 is GTSNPN and CDR2 SVGIG (reference sequence). The CDR3 is made up of 14 amino acids. V was pared by 2 bases and J by 1 base, with 11 bases between. The DNA for the CDR3 is TGTGCCTGGAGTCCATACAGATCGAACACTGAAGCTTTCTTT. Translated, it gives CAWSPYRSNTEAFF.

The chain recombines TRBV5-4 with TRBJ2-5, with 8 positions matching TRBD2. In germline, CDR1 is SGHNT, CDR2 YYREEE (reference sequence). The J segment lost 4 bases and the V segment lost 4 bases, leaving 3 bases of the junction unmatched. This CDR3 is 13 amino acids long. This CDR3 reads CASSPGGGETQYF. The CDR3 bases are TGTGCCAGCAGCCCCGGGGGGGGAGAGACCCAGTACTTC. The full variable domain, rest sourced from reference TRBV5-4 and TRBJ2-5, is ETGVTQSPTHLIKTRGQQVTLRCSSQSGHNTVSWYQQALGQGPQFIFQYYREEENGRGNFPPRFSGLQFPNYSSELNVNALELDDSALYLCASSPGGGETQYFGPGTRLLVL.